The clone carrying this T cell receptor (beta chain) was picked up a small number of times. Between the trimmed V and J ends, which lost 1 base and 6 bases, there was a span of 10 bases. CDR1 and CDR2 (germline): LNHNV, YYDKDF (reference sequence). This CDR3 contains 14 residues. This sample was taken from a study of human T cells and chemical hapten exposure. Study details: Women made up most patients, who had alopecia areata, totalis or universalis. Largely, small differences in pooled library volume made per-sample TCR yields vary.

Described time point: pre-sensitization, week 0. The treatment was: therapeutic diphenylcyclopropenone sensitization with weekly scalp DPC. MiXCR, run by TCRdb on the RACE reads, gives a single entry per CDR3 protein. This sample yields tens of thousands of distinct CDR3 sequences, of which roughly 9.7% are seen a single time; about 5.2% belongs to the top ten. The receptor was derived from a woman aged 50 to 60 with alopecia areata. Some clones in this sample may be carry-over from other donors' samples. The input for sequencing was whole blood, taken in connection with sensitization to the hapten diphenylcyclopropenone (DPC). The chain joins TRBV15 to TRBJ1-3; D uncertain. CDR3 coding DNA: TGTGCCACCAGCAGAGCTAGGGAGGCAAACACCATATATTTT. Translating it yields CATSRAREANTIYF.